This TCR beta chain is from a study of OX40 agonist ivuxolimab in advanced cancers. Assay used: immunoSEQ multiplex PCR; TCRdb lists only in-frame clones, some missing. Among about 14,000 clones listed, 60% to 85% were seen once. The V gene's germline CDR1 is MNHNY and CDR2 SVGAGI (reference sequence). The CDR3 spans 15 residues. V was clipped by 8 bases and J by 3 bases; unmatched bases: 7. The chain uses TRBV6-6 and TRBJ2-1; TRBD2 aligns across 10 bases. Here the sequenced sample was CD4+ or CD8+ T cells sorted from blood, taken in a trial of the OX40 agonist ivuxolimab. The TCR originated in an adult with an advanced solid tumor such as melanoma, head and neck, liver or kidney cancer. The chain's CDR3 is CASAILAGYYNEQFF. CDR3 DNA: TGTGCCAGCGCCATACTAGCGGGATACTACAATGAGCAGTTCTTC.